The 13 T cell receptor beta chains reported below all come from one sample, sequenced in a study of blood T cell repertoires in COVID-19. Repertoires were generated with immunoSEQ multiplex PCR, while TCRdb's copy carries only in-frame clones and drops some. This sample has over 200,000 clones, with about 90% found just once. The sequenced sample was PBMCs or T cells enriched from blood (not recorded which). The receptors come from a woman aged 25 to 39 with acute COVID-19.

The CDR3 bases are TGTGCCAGCAGCCCGCTCCGGGGGTTTGAAGCTTTCTTT. Translating it yields CASSPLRGFEAFF. This chain uses TRBV27 with TRBJ1-1, with D perhaps TRBD1 (5 bases). V lost 6 bases, J lost 7 bases, and 15 bases lay in between. From germline, CDR1 is MNHEY and CDR2 SMNVEV (reference sequence). The CDR3 sequence is 13 residues long.

CDR3 coding DNA: TGTGCCAGCAGTGAGGGTAGAGGGGGCACTGAAGCTTTCTTT. Translated: CASSEGRGGTEAFF. The rearrangement uses TRBV2 and TRBJ1-1; TRBD1 is a possible D gene (6 bases). This CDR3 is built from 14 residues. The V gene's germline CDR1 is SNHLY and CDR2 FYNNEI. Trimming left V 3 bases short and J 4 bases short, with 12 bases between.

V gene TRBV6-1 combines with J gene TRBJ2-1; weak D call: TRBD1 (6 bases). Deletions cut 3 bases from V and 7 bases from J, with 16 bases between. This CDR3 is 15 amino acids long. CDR1 and CDR2 (germline): MNHNS, SASEGT. The CDR3 region is CASSEPQGLYNEQFF. The CDR3 coding sequence is TGTGCCAGCAGTGAGCCACAGGGTCTGTATAATGAGCAGTTCTTC.

The V gene is TRBV9, the J gene TRBJ2-1, with 12 positions matching TRBD2. Trimming removed 2 bases from V and 4 bases from J; junction bases left unmatched: 7. The germline CDR1 and CDR2 sequences are SGDLS and YYNGEE. This CDR3 region has 17 residues. The CDR3 loop reads CASSVKTSGGPYNEQFF. The CDR3 DNA follows: TGTGCCAGCAGCGTTAAGACTAGCGGGGGCCCTTACAATGAGCAGTTCTTC.

The rearrangement joins TRBV12-3 or TRBV12-4 to TRBJ2-3; D is uncertain. This CDR3 is 12 amino acids long. Trimming cost V 5 bases and J 4 bases, with 7 bases left between them. The CDR3 DNA is TGTGCCAGCAGTGTTCGGGCAGATACGCAGTATTTT. It yields the protein CASSVRADTQYF.

The chain uses TRBV6-5 and TRBJ2-2, with 7 nucleotides matching TRBD2. V dropped 7 bases and J dropped 5; count of bases not matched to a gene: 4. The length of the CDR3 is 13 residues. CDR1 and CDR2 (germline): MNHEY, SVGAGI. The CDR3, as DNA: TGTGCCAGCAAGACGCGGGGGACCGGGGAGCTGTTTTTT. This encodes CASKTRGTGELFF.

This chain links TRBV10-1 with TRBJ1-4; possibly TRBD1 for D (5 bases). Germline CDR1 reads WNHNN; CDR2 reads SYGVQD (reference sequence). Trimming took 3 bases from V and 5 from J, leaving 13 bases between them. The CDR3 spans 15 residues. CDR3 coding DNA: TGCGCCAGCAGTGAAGGAGTACGGACAAATGAAAAACTGTTTTTT. Its translation is CASSEGVRTNEKLFF.

The chain employs TRBV20-1 and TRBJ2-5; TRBD2 matches 10 bases. Trimming took 3 bases from V and 7 from J; bases not matched to a gene: 17. The germline V gene has CDR1 DFQATT and CDR2 SNEGSKA (reference sequence). CDR3 length: 17 residues. Here the CDR3 DNA reads TGCAGTGCTAGTGGTGGGCTAGCGGGGGAAGCGATCGGGACCCAGTACTTC. Translating it yields CSASGGLAGEAIGTQYF.

The rearrangement links TRBV19 to TRBJ1-2; possibly TRBD1 for D (5 bases). The V end lost 0 bases, the J end lost 4 bases, and 12 bases lay between the germline ends. From germline, CDR1 is LNHDA and CDR2 SQIVND (reference sequence). This CDR3 has 15 residues. DNA for the CDR3: TGTGCCAGTAGTATAGACAGGGCCCTCCTCTATGGCTACACCTTC. It codes for CASSIDRALLYGYTF.

The genes are TRBV4-3 and TRBJ2-2; 8 nucleotides line up with TRBD2. CDR1 is LGHNA, CDR2 YSLEER, per germline. V trimming: 8 bases; J trimming: 3 bases; junction bases outside the gene matches: 5. The CDR3 sequence is 14 residues long. CDR3 sequence: CASCGGTHTGELFF. The CDR3 nucleotides are TGCGCCAGCTGCGGGGGGACGCACACCGGGGAGCTGTTTTTT.

The CDR3 region has the DNA TGTGCCACCAGTGATTTGAACGGACAGGGACACTATGGCTACACCTTC. Amino acids: CATSDLNGQGHYGYTF. J is TRBJ1-2 and V is TRBV24-1; 8 nucleotides align to TRBD1. The ends lost 0 bases at V and 3 bases at J; junction bases unmatched: 5. This CDR3 is 16 amino acids long. Germline CDR1 reads KGHDR; CDR2 reads SFDVKD.

The V call is TRBV6-5, the J call TRBJ1-1; 10 nucleotides agree with TRBD1. Germline V gene data show CDR1 as MNHEY and CDR2 as SVGAGI. The CDR3 spans 11 residues. The trim removed 10 bases at V and 9 bases at J, leaving 5 bases unmatched. CDR3: CATRQGAQAFF. Written as DNA, the CDR3 is TGTGCCACCAGACAGGGGGCGCAAGCTTTCTTT.

The V and J genes are TRBV6-5 and TRBJ2-2; D remains ambiguous. In germline, CDR1 is MNHEY, CDR2 SVGAGI. Trimming cost V 3 bases and J 5 bases, with 10 bases left between them. The CDR3 totals 14 residues. The CDR3 nucleotides are TGTGCCAGCAGTTATAATCTCGCGACCGGGGAGCTGTTTTTT. It specifies CASSYNLATGELFF.